The 21 T cell receptor beta chains below were found in one sample sequenced in a study of sequential checkpoint blockade in melanoma. Treatment of the sample: randomized to nivolumab then ipilimumab (arm A) or the reverse (arm B). The protocol was immunoSEQ multiplex PCR, while the TCRdb copy is restricted to in-frame clones and leaves out a portion. Found here are thousands of clones, roughly 26% of them singletons; the top ten hold nearly 10%. The input for sequencing was tumor tissue (inferred from file names), taken from a patient given nivolumab and ipilimumab in sequence. The source is a human donor with melanoma.

The chain employs TRBV6-8 and TRBJ2-5; 7 bases fit TRBD2. CDR3 length: 14 residues. The ends lost 11 bases at V and 5 bases at J; junction bases unmatched: 14. In germline, CDR1 is MNHGY, CDR2 SAAAGT. CDR3 protein: CAVRKSGVLETQYF. CDR3 sequence (DNA): TGTGCCGTCAGAAAGAGCGGGGTGCTGGAGACCCAGTACTTC.

The V gene is TRBV18, the J gene TRBJ2-1, with D perhaps matching TRBD2 (6 bases). V lost 0 bases to trimming and J lost 5 bases, with 17 bases between them. Germline CDR1 is KGHSH and CDR2 is LQKENI. CDR3 size: 17 residues. CDR3 loop: CASSPPVLGSGNNEQFF. DNA for the CDR3: TGTGCCAGCTCACCACCAGTCCTTGGTAGCGGCAACAATGAGCAGTTCTTC.

There are a few counts of this clone. The V gene is TRBV2, the J gene TRBJ2-5, with TRBD2 matching 13 bases. The CDR3 length is 15 residues. Unmatched junction bases numbered 6, after V lost 6 bases and J lost 5 bases. Germline V CDR1 and CDR2: SNHLY, FYNNEI. The DNA of the CDR3 is TGTGCCAGCAGGCCGACTAGCGGGGGGAGGGAGACCCAGTACTTC. Its protein product is CASRPTSGGRETQYF.

This clone counts as medium-sized. The V call is TRBV11-3, the J call TRBJ2-1, with 7 positions matching TRBD2. Per the germline V gene, CDR1 is SGHNT and CDR2 is YENEEA. The CDR3 sequence is 14 residues long. The junction had 9 bases not matched to a gene; V was cut back by 5 bases and J by 8 bases. The CDR3: CASSPRTRRYEQFF. In nucleotides, the CDR3 is TGTGCCAGCAGCCCAAGGACTAGACGTTATGAGCAGTTCTTC.

The chain carries TRBV29-1 and TRBJ1-5; D possibly corresponds to TRBD1 (5 bases). CDR3 size: 18 residues. Germline V gene sequence: CDR1 SQVTM, CDR2 ANQGSEA. Trimming removed 8 bases from V and 2 bases from J, with 28 bases in between. CDR3 in DNA: TGCAGCCCCCCAGCCGTAACCTGGGGCCAGGCAGGCAATCAGCCCCAGCATTTT. Its protein product is CSPPAVTWGQAGNQPQHF.

This clone was counted between two and nine times. The chain carries TRBV7-6 and TRBJ2-4, with D perhaps given as TRBD1 or TRBD2 (5 bases each). Between the trimmed V and J ends, which lost 5 bases and 6 bases, there was a span of 14 bases. Germline assignment: CDR1 SGHVS and CDR2 FNYEAQ. CDR3 length: 14 residues. The CDR3 DNA reads as TGTGCCAGCAGCCCAGTGGGGCTAGCAAACATTCAGTACTTC. Its translation: CASSPVGLANIQYF.

The J gene is TRBJ1-1, the V gene TRBV5-1; TRBD1 matches 7 bases. Trimming at V came to 3 bases and at J to 1 base, leaving 6 bases not matched to a gene. This CDR3 contains 15 residues. Germline V CDR1 and CDR2: SGHRS, YFSETQ. The CDR3 protein is CASSSTGATNTEAFF. The CDR3 region has the DNA TGCGCCAGCAGCTCTACAGGGGCGACGAACACTGAAGCTTTCTTT.

The chain uses TRBV5-1 and TRBJ2-6; no firm D call. Germline V gene lookup returns CDR1 SGHRS and CDR2 YFSETQ. Trimming cost V 5 bases and J 4 bases, with 10 bases left between them. The CDR3 contains 14 residues. The CDR3 reads CASSSASGANVLTF. As DNA, the CDR3 is TGCGCCAGCAGTTCAGCGTCGGGGGCCAACGTCCTGACTTTC.

This chain uses TRBV28 with TRBJ2-5, with 7 bases aligning to TRBD1. The CDR3 totals 13 residues. The V gene end was trimmed by 5 bases and the J gene end by 2 bases; junction bases not matched to a gene: 2. Per the germline V gene, CDR1 is MDHEN and CDR2 is SYDVKM. This chain's CDR3 is CASSTGQQETQYF. CDR3 DNA: TGTGCCAGCAGTACGGGACAGCAAGAGACCCAGTACTTC.

This clone turned up a few times. In nucleotides, the CDR3 is TGCGCCAGCAGTCAGCATCCCGTGGAGTCTTACGAGCAGTACTTC. It is translated as CASSQHPVESYEQYF. V is TRBV23-1 and J is TRBJ2-7; D gene uncertain. TRBV23-1 is sorted into the ORF group, with uncertain function. Trimming took 3 bases from V and 4 from J, leaving 16 bases between them. CDR3 length: 15 amino acids.

V and J are TRBV19 and TRBJ2-5; D could derive from TRBD1 or TRBD2 (5 bases each). This CDR3 has 12 amino acids. With 6 bases removed from V and 5 bases from J, the gap between germline ends came to 10 bases. Germline V gene lookup returns CDR1 LNHDA and CDR2 SQIVND (reference sequence). Here the CDR3 DNA reads TGTGCCAGTAGAAGAAGGGACGAGACCCAGTACTTC. Translated, it gives CASRRRDETQYF.

This clone showed up just a few times. The rearrangement joins TRBV11-3 to TRBJ1-2, with 9 bases identical to TRBD1. The CDR3 is made up of 14 amino acids. After removal of 5 bases from V and 8 bases from J, the junction contained 9 bases not matched to a gene. Per germline, CDR1 SGHNT and CDR2 YENEEA. The CDR3 bases are TGTGCCAGCAGCCTGTTACAGGGGGCGCGGGGCTACACCTTC. The encoded protein is CASSLLQGARGYTF.

This rearrangement joins TRBV6-8 to TRBJ1-2, with unresolved D. Trimming left V 2 bases short and J 0 bases short, with 7 bases between. Germline values: CDR1 MNHGY, CDR2 SAAAGT. The CDR3 length is 14 residues. CDR3 nucleotide sequence: TGTGCCAGCAGTTACGACGGGTCTAACTATGGCTACACCTTC. As protein: CASSYDGSNYGYTF.

This clone has at least ten counts. V usage is TRBV7-1 and J usage is TRBJ1-1, with a possible D match to TRBD1 (5 bases). TRBV7-1 is designated an ORF whose function remains uncertain. Trimming shortened V by 4 bases and J by 3 bases, and 9 bases separated the two germline ends. The CDR3 runs to 13 residues. The CDR3 reads CASSFRVDTEAFF. CDR3 in DNA: TGTGCCAGCAGCTTCAGGGTAGACACTGAAGCTTTCTTT.

This clone was observed a handful of times. The J gene is TRBJ2-1, the V gene TRBV29-1; no firm D call. The CDR3 length is 12 residues. Trimming left V 8 bases short and J 7 bases short, with 15 bases between. CDR1 is SQVTM, CDR2 ANQGSEA, per germline. CDR3 bases: TGCAGCTCCGCCCTGACCGCGAATGAGCAGTTCTTC. It is translated as CSSALTANEQFF.

This clone has only a few counts. A junction end diverges from the germline sequence, so it may reflect a read error. The CDR3 protein is CASSVGLTAERFF. The CDR3 DNA reads as TGTGCCAGCAGCGTGGGACTGACGGCTGAGCGGTTCTTC. The rearrangement joins TRBV9 to TRBJ2-1; D may be TRBD2 (6 bases). CDR3 length: 13 residues. Germline values: CDR1 SGDLS, CDR2 YYNGEE.

J is TRBJ1-5 and V is TRBV10-3; tentative D call: TRBD1 (6 bases). CDR1 is ENHRY, CDR2 SYGVKD, per germline. The CDR3 is made up of 16 amino acids. Trimming shortened V by 2 bases and J by 2 bases, and 13 bases separated the two germline ends. The CDR3, as DNA: TGTGCCATCAGTGAGGTGGGTGAGGGGGGCAATCAGCCCCAGCATTTT. Translation gives CAISEVGEGGNQPQHF.

The chain employs TRBV5-1 and TRBJ1-1; D is unresolved. Germline V gene lookup returns CDR1 SGHRS and CDR2 YFSETQ. V gave up 5 bases and J gave up 0 bases, with 11 bases separating them. The CDR3 length is 14 residues. The CDR3 loop is CASRVEEMNTEAFF. CDR3 nucleotide sequence: TGCGCCAGCAGAGTTGAAGAGATGAACACTGAAGCTTTCTTT.

The V gene is TRBV5-1, the J gene TRBJ2-7, with D tentatively TRBD2 (6 bases). Deletions cut 1 base from V and 3 bases from J, with 26 bases between. Germline CDR1 SGHRS, CDR2 YFSETQ. The CDR3 spans 19 residues. CDR3 sequence reads: CASSLFDSRDPVGGYEQYF. Written as DNA, the CDR3 is TGCGCCAGCAGCTTGTTTGACTCCCGGGACCCTGTGGGAGGCTACGAGCAGTACTTC.

This clone was counted only a few times. V is TRBV11-3 and J is TRBJ2-5; 7 bases are a match to TRBD1. The CDR3 loop spans 14 amino acids. V lost 5 bases, J lost 1 base, and 4 bases stayed unmatched. Germline V lookup: CDR1 SGHNT, CDR2 YENEEA. CDR3 sequence: CASSRGQAQETQYF. The CDR3 nucleotides are TGTGCCAGCAGCCGAGGACAGGCCCAAGAGACCCAGTACTTC.

The chain couples TRBV18 to TRBJ1-2; TRBD1 agrees at 7 bases. From germline, CDR1 is KGHSH and CDR2 LQKENI. CDR3 length: 14 residues. V lost 3 bases, J lost 4 bases, and 5 bases stayed unmatched. The CDR3 loop is CASSPDRRSYGYTF. The DNA of the CDR3 is TGTGCCAGCTCACCGGACAGGAGGTCCTATGGCTACACCTTC.